This passage covers 24 T cell receptor beta chains from one sample sequenced in a study of T cells in Graves' hyperthyroidism and ophthalmopathy. Amplification yielded TCR beta CDR3 regions, with RNA transcripts as the source. In the first-round RT-PCR of the TCR CDR3, the HTBI primer set was used. TCRdb reprocessed the multiplex PCR reads via MiXCR and lists one record per CDR3 protein. This repertoire shows under 400,000 distinct CDR3 sequences, roughly a fifth found once; its top ten account for 50%. Specimen: blood. The source of these receptors is a woman aged 50 to 65 with Graves' hyperthyroidism.

This chain connects TRBV3-1 to TRBJ1-2, with no clear D. CDR1 and CDR2 from the germline V gene are LGHDT and YNNKEL (reference sequence). This CDR3 has 14 residues. The V gene lost 3 bases and the J gene lost 4 bases, with 12 bases spanning the gap. CDR3 DNA: TGTGCCAGCAGCCATGCTACAGAACTCTATGGCTACACCTTC. Amino acid sequence: CASSHATELYGYTF.

The chain employs TRBV20-1 and TRBJ2-2; 10 bases align to TRBD1. The V and J ends lost 0 bases and 3 bases, in that order; junction bases with no gene match: 1. The CDR3 extends over 15 amino acids. The germline gives CDR1 DFQATT, CDR2 SNEGSKA (reference sequence). In nucleotides, the CDR3 is TGCAGTGCTAGAGATGGGACAGGGGACACCGGGGAGCTGTTTTTT. Its translation: CSARDGTGDTGELFF.

The chain couples TRBV7-2 to TRBJ1-2, with D maybe TRBD1 (5 bases). The V end was cut by 2 bases, the J end by 5 bases, with 9 bases between. CDR1 and CDR2 (germline): SGHTA, FQGNSA. This CDR3 has 13 amino acids. The CDR3 nucleotides are TGTGCCAGCAGCTTAAGGGACGTTTATGGCTACACCTTC. Amino acid sequence: CASSLRDVYGYTF.

This clonotype was seen at least ten times. The gene calls are TRBV30 and TRBJ2-1; D is perhaps TRBD1 (6 bases). Germline assignment: CDR1 GTSNPN and CDR2 SVGIG (reference sequence). Trimming pared 4 bases from V and 0 bases from J, leaving 22 bases between. This CDR3 is 18 amino acids long. CDR3 coding DNA: TGTGCCTGGACCCGGCCAGGGGCAATGTCCACCTCCTACAATGAGCAGTTCTTC. This sequence encodes CAWTRPGAMSTSYNEQFF.

The rearrangement uses TRBV11-2 and TRBJ2-5; perhaps TRBD2 as D (6 bases). The V and J ends lost 7 bases and 3 bases respectively, with 12 bases between them. The CDR3 contains 13 residues. Germline assignment: CDR1 SGHAT and CDR2 FQNNGV. CDR3 protein: CASNVGGEETQYF. For the CDR3, the DNA is TGTGCCAGCAACGTCGGCGGGGAAGAGACCCAGTACTTC.

This clonotype has a count of ten or more. The chain couples TRBV18 to TRBJ2-7; no firm D call. Trimming removed 5 bases from V and 3 bases from J, with 11 bases in between. CDR3 size: 13 residues. The germline V gene encodes CDR1 KGHSH and CDR2 LQKENI. The CDR3 protein is CASSDLPNYEQYF. The CDR3, as DNA: TGTGCCAGCTCAGATTTGCCCAACTACGAGCAGTACTTC. Full variable domain (remainder filled in from reference TRBV18 and TRBJ2-7): NAGVMQNPRHLVRRRGQEARLRCSPMKGHSHVYWYRQLPEEGLKFMVYLQKENIIDESGMPKERFSAEFPKEGPSILRIQQVVRGDSAAYFCASSDLPNYEQYFGPGTRLTVT.

On this clonotype: The CDR3 end shows no conserved phenylalanine or tryptophan, and so a read error is likely. The chain recombines TRBV9 with TRBJ1-1, with no clear D. The CDR3 has 15 residues. Germline assignment: CDR1 SGDLS and CDR2 YYNGEE. V was pared by 0 bases and J by 0 bases, with 9 bases between. CDR3 loop: CASSVEWEMNTEAFL. The DNA of the CDR3 is TGTGCCAGCAGCGTAGAATGGGAAATGAACACTGAAGCTTTCCTT.

The chain recombines TRBV2 with TRBJ1-6; 9 bases fit TRBD1. This CDR3 contains 14 residues. Germline assignment: CDR1 SNHLY and CDR2 FYNNEI. V shed 5 bases, J shed 10 bases, and the junction held 6 bases outside the gene matches. The DNA for the CDR3 is TGTGCCAGCAGTCGGACAGGGGAGAGATCACCCCTCCACTTT. This codes for CASSRTGERSPLHF.

The V and J genes are TRBV6-1 and TRBJ2-1; TRBD2 aligns across 8 bases. This CDR3 contains 14 residues. Germline V lookup: CDR1 MNHNS, CDR2 SASEGT. The trim removed 7 bases at V and 7 bases at J, leaving 9 bases unmatched. The CDR3 sequence: CASINGGAWNEQFF. The CDR3 nucleotides read TGTGCCAGCATTAACGGGGGGGCCTGGAATGAGCAGTTCTTC.

This chain uses TRBV14 with TRBJ1-1; TRBD1 might be the D (5 bases). Deletions cut 3 bases from V and 0 bases from J, with 8 bases between. Germline CDR1 is SGHDN and CDR2 is FVKESK. The CDR3 extends over 14 amino acids. For the CDR3, the DNA is TGTGCCAGCAGCCAGGACAACTTGAACACTGAAGCTTTCTTT. Translating gives CASSQDNLNTEAFF.

This clonotype has a count of ten or more. The rearrangement links TRBV29-1 to TRBJ1-2; the D is unclear. CDR1 SQVTM and CDR2 ANQGSEA come from the germline V gene. The CDR3 loop spans 11 amino acids. Deletions cut 4 bases from V and 7 bases from J, with 10 bases between. The CDR3 DNA sequence: TGCAGCGTTGGAGGGCCGTCTGGCTACACCTTC. Protein sequence: CSVGGPSGYTF.

The DNA for the CDR3 is TGCGCCAGCAGCTTGGCTAGCGGGAGTCTCCAAGAGACCCAGTACTTC. This gives the protein CASSLASGSLQETQYF. The V gene is TRBV5-1, the J gene TRBJ2-5, with 10 bases identical to TRBD2. V gave up 0 bases and J gave up 1 base; unmatched junction bases: 3. Germline loops: CDR1 SGHRS, CDR2 YFSETQ. This CDR3 is 16 amino acids long.

The chain is built from TRBV2 and TRBJ1-1; D gene ambiguous. CDR3 size: 11 residues. V was cut by 7 bases and J by 1 base, with 4 bases left in between. Germline values: CDR1 SNHLY, CDR2 FYNNEI. The CDR3 reads CASKPNTEAFF. CDR3 DNA: TGTGCCAGCAAACCGAACACTGAAGCTTTCTTT. The full variable domain, its missing parts supplied by reference TRBV2 and TRBJ1-1, is EPEVTQTPSHQVTQMGQEVILRCVPISNHLYFYWYRQILGQKVEFLVSFYNNEISEKSEIFDDQFSVERPDGSNFTLKIRSTKLEDSAMYFCASKPNTEAFFGQGTRLTVV.

This clonotype was seen at least ten times. The V call is TRBV7-9, the J call TRBJ1-2; D is uncertain. Trimming left V 5 bases short and J 0 bases short, with 16 bases between. The CDR3 length is 16 residues. Germline V lookup: CDR1 SEHNR, CDR2 FQNEAQ (reference sequence). CDR3 amino acids: CASSPTTTGANYGYTF. In nucleotides, the CDR3 is TGTGCCAGCAGCCCGACAACGACCGGAGCTAACTATGGCTACACCTTC.

This chain links TRBV5-1 with TRBJ2-5, with D unclear. Germline CDR1 is SGHRS and CDR2 is YFSETQ. The CDR3 runs 15 residues. Between the trimmed V and J ends, which lost 0 bases and 5 bases, there was a span of 14 bases. The CDR3 loop reads CASSLGGSSGETQYF. The CDR3 region has the DNA TGCGCCAGCAGCTTGGGGGGATCGAGTGGGGAGACCCAGTACTTC.

This clonotype was counted once. Relative to the germline gene, one junction end is altered; a read error may explain this. This chain joins TRBV5-1 and TRBJ1-6; D perhaps matches TRBD1 (6 bases). The CDR3 spans 17 residues. CDR1 is SGHRS and CDR2 is YFSETQ in the germline V gene. DNA of the CDR3: TGTGCCAGCAGCTTGGGGTCCGGGACAAACTTTAATTCACCCCTCCACTTT. It codes for CASSLGSGTNFNSPLHF.

This clonotype was detected many times. CDR3 in DNA: TGTGCCAGCAGCCAAGATCGGGTTAGGTATGGCTACACCTTC. This translates into CASSQDRVRYGYTF. V and J are TRBV3-1 and TRBJ1-2; D is undetermined. V dropped 0 bases and J dropped 5 bases, with 10 bases sitting between them. Looked up from germline, CDR1 is LGHDT and CDR2 is YNNKEL (reference sequence). This CDR3 has 14 amino acids.

This clonotype was observed at least ten times. The chain joins TRBV7-8 to TRBJ2-3; 10 nucleotides align to TRBD2. Germline V CDR1 and CDR2: SGHVS, FQNEAQ. Germline trimming cut 3 bases from V and 0 bases from J; bases unmatched to any gene: 3. The CDR3 length is 16 residues. DNA of the CDR3: TGTGCCAGCAGCTTTATAGCGGGGGGTAGCACAGATACGCAGTATTTT. Residues: CASSFIAGGSTDTQYF.

The chain uses TRBV5-5 and TRBJ1-2; tentatively, D is TRBD1 (5 bases). CDR1 and CDR2 (germline): SGHKS, YYEKEE (reference sequence). Trimming pared 0 bases from V and 6 bases from J, leaving 15 bases between. The CDR3 extends over 15 amino acids. CDR3 nucleotides: TGTGCCAGCAGCTTGGCGGGACGGGGTAGGCATGGCTACACCTTC. Protein product: CASSLAGRGRHGYTF.

This clonotype was seen a few times. V is TRBV4-1 and J is TRBJ2-1; 12 bases align to TRBD2. Losses at the gene ends were 0 bases for V and 12 bases for J; bases not matched to a gene: 6. Germline V gene lookup returns CDR1 MGHRA and CDR2 YSYEKL. The CDR3 has 15 amino acids. The CDR3 sequence is CASSQDPSGGARQFF. Here the CDR3 DNA reads TGCGCCAGCAGCCAAGATCCTAGCGGGGGGGCGCGGCAGTTCTTC.

This chain connects TRBV6-1 to TRBJ2-3, with 7 positions matching TRBD1. The CDR3 covers 14 residues. After removal of 6 bases from V and 4 bases from J, the junction contained 7 bases not matched to a gene. Germline V gives CDR1 MNHNS, CDR2 SASEGT. Written as DNA, the CDR3 is TGTGCCAGCAGCTTCGGACAGGTCGCAGATACGCAGTATTTT. It codes for CASSFGQVADTQYF.

In its sample, this clonotype was seen once. The genes are TRBV24-1 and TRBJ2-1, with 7 nucleotides matching TRBD2. Germline CDR1 is KGHDR and CDR2 is SFDVKD. The V segment lost 5 bases and the J segment 7 bases; nucleotides outside the gene matches: 16. The CDR3 is made up of 17 amino acids. The CDR3 DNA reads TGTGCCACCAGTGGTTTCTACGGAGGGAGGGCAAGGAATGAGCAGTTCTTC. Translation gives CATSGFYGGRARNEQFF.

In this sample, this clonotype turned up many times. CDR3 in DNA: TGCGCCAGCAGCTTGGCCGGGACACCGAACACCGGGGAGCTGTTTTTT. Translating gives CASSLAGTPNTGELFF. J is TRBJ2-2 and V is TRBV5-1, with D perhaps matching TRBD1 (6 bases). V lost 0 bases, J lost 0 bases, and 9 bases lay in between. There are 16 residues in the CDR3. From germline, CDR1 is SGHRS and CDR2 YFSETQ.

CDR3 bases: TGCGCCAGCAGCCACCGGGACAAAGACTACAATGAGCAGTTCTTC. It encodes CASSHRDKDYNEQFF. V is TRBV4-1 and J is TRBJ2-1, with D possibly matching TRBD1 (6 bases). The CDR3 has 15 amino acids. Looked up from germline, CDR1 is MGHRA and CDR2 is YSYEKL. Trimming cost V 3 bases and J 3 bases, with 12 bases left between them.